This TCR beta chain was sequenced for a study of T-cell reconstitution after alpha-beta-depleted transplantation in children. Study-wide results and limits: High day-60 TCRbeta diversity in some patients came from surviving recipient T cells and thymic progenitors. Counts and diversity of T cells one year after transplant came mostly from newly produced T cells. In patients about two months after transplant, alpha-beta T cells reportedly arose from several hundred expanded graft clones.

J was trimmed by 6 bases and V by 5 bases; bases with no gene match: 7. This CDR3 is built from 14 residues. The germline V gene has CDR1 LNHNV and CDR2 YYDKDF (reference sequence). This clonotype was detected ten times or more. Its antigen remains unidentified. Unique molecular identifiers featured in how the TCRbeta library was prepared. TCRdb used MiXCR to reprocess the PCR reads, holding one entry per CDR3 protein. The profile shows around 700,000 distinct CDR3 sequences, 13% of them singletons. J is TRBJ1-3 and V is TRBV15; TRBD1 aligns across 7 bases. This sample comprised PBMCs, obtained before TCRalphabeta/CD19-depleted stem cell transplant. This TCR derives from a girl aged 2-15 years with congenital amegakaryocytic thrombocytopenia, due to receive a stem cell transplant. As DNA, the CDR3 is TGTGCCACCAGCCTACCGGGACAGAAAAACACCATATATTTT. This gives the protein CATSLPGQKNTIYF.